Listed below are T cell receptor beta chains from one sample, sequenced in a study of cytomegalovirus exposure and HLA in healthy donors. Here immunoSEQ multiplex PCR was the method, and the copy in TCRdb shows in-frame clones only, minus some. The sample lists about 73,000 clones, roughly 75% occurring once. Material for sequencing was PBMCs. These receptors all come from a male donor in good health and CMV-seronegative. Both conserved end residues are part of each CDR3. Fields, in order: V gene, D gene, J gene, clone size, CDR3 DNA, CDR3 protein. D genes are given only for firm matches. Expanded clones are given a class, and other clones once, few, many or no size at all.

TRBV2	TRBD1	TRBJ1-6	few	TGTGCCAGCAGTATGACAGGGGGTAATTCACCCCTCCACTTT	CASSMTGGNSPLHF
TRBV27	.	TRBJ2-3	once	TGTGCCAGCAGTTTCGGCCGGGTGGCAGATACGCAGTATTTT	CASSFGRVADTQYF
TRBV5-1	.	TRBJ1-3	.	TGCGCCAGCTCCGCAGGGGCCTCTGGAAACACCATATATTTT	CASSAGASGNTIYF
TRBV5-5	.	TRBJ1-4	once	TGTGCCAGCAGCCCCGGGGCTAATGAAAAACTGTTTTTT	CASSPGANEKLFF
TRBV28	TRBD1	TRBJ1-5	.	TGTGCCAGCAGTCCGACAGGGGAGAGCAATCAGCCCCAGCATTTT	CASSPTGESNQPQHF
TRBV11-1	.	TRBJ1-6	once	TGTGCCAGCAGCTCACGGACCAGGGTATGTGGTTCCGATTCACCCCTCCACTTT	CASSSRTRVCGSDSPLHF
TRBV9	TRBD2	TRBJ2-1	.	TGTGCCAGCAGCGTAGGGTTGCGGGGGAGCTCCTACAATGAGCAGTTCTTC	CASSVGLRGSSYNEQFF
TRBV5-1	TRBD2	TRBJ2-5	.	TGCGCCAGCAGCCCTGGGGCGGGGGACCAAGAGACCCAGTACTTC	CASSPGAGDQETQYF
TRBV5-1	TRBD1	TRBJ2-7	.	TGCGCCAGCAGCTCCCGACAGGGTAATCTTTACGAGCAGTACTTC	CASSSRQGNLYEQYF
TRBV19	TRBD2	TRBJ2-5	.	TGTGCCAGTAGTACGGGAGGCCATCGATTTGGCGCGGAGACCCAGTACTTC	CASSTGGHRFGAETQYF
TRBV6-4	TRBD2	TRBJ2-1	.	TGTGCCAGCAGTGACGGGACTAGCGGTTCCTACAATGAGCAGTTCTTC	CASSDGTSGSYNEQFF
TRBV5-1	.	TRBJ1-1	.	TGCGCCAGCAGCTTGGTACGGGGGTTGGACACTGAAGCTTTCTTT	CASSLVRGLDTEAFF
TRBV2	TRBD2	TRBJ2-3	few	TGTGCCAGCCAGCGGGGGGCGGTCACAGATACGCAGTATTTT	CASQRGAVTDTQYF
TRBV28	TRBD1	TRBJ1-4	.	TGTGCCAGCAGTTCCCTCCAGCAGGGGGATAATGAAAAACTGTTTTTT	CASSSLQQGDNEKLFF
TRBV6-1	TRBD1	TRBJ1-1	.	TGTGCCAGCAGCGGCTCAGGGGACAGAGAAGCTTTCTTT	CASSGSGDREAFF
TRBV28	TRBD1	TRBJ1-3	.	TGTGCCAGCAGTATAAGACAGGGTTCTGGAAACACCATATATTTT	CASSIRQGSGNTIYF
TRBV30	.	TRBJ1-2	.	TGTGCCTGGAGTGTAGGACAAGAGTATGGCTACACCTTC	CAWSVGQEYGYTF
TRBV6-1	TRBD1	TRBJ2-7	.	TGTGCCAGCTCCGGACAGGAGCCATACGAGCAGTACTTC	CASSGQEPYEQYF
TRBV30	TRBD1	TRBJ2-1	.	TGTGCCTGGAGTGGGGACAGGGGATACAATGAGCAGTTCTTC	CAWSGDRGYNEQFF
TRBV27	.	TRBJ2-1	.	TGTGCCAGCAGTTTGGCTAGCGCGAACGGCCCCAACAATGAGCAGTTCTTC	CASSLASANGPNNEQFF
TRBV18	TRBD1	TRBJ1-1	.	TGTGCCAGCTCACCACTCCGGCAGGGGGTAAGTGGTCGAGCTGAAGCTTTCTTT	CASSPLRQGVSGRAEAFF
TRBV4-1	TRBD1	TRBJ1-5	.	TGCGCCAGCAGCCAGGGGACAGCTAATAATCAGCCCCAGAATTTT	CASSQGTANNQPQNF
TRBV7-3	.	TRBJ2-5	.	TGTGCCAGCAGCCCCTACCCTGGATGGGAGCAGTACTTC	CASSPYPGWEQYF
TRBV4-1	.	TRBJ1-2	.	TGCGCCAGCAGCCAAGTAAGGGGACAAGGAGGTGGCTACCCCTTC	CASSQVRGQGGGYPF
TRBV5-1	.	TRBJ1-1	.	TGCGCCAGCAGCCCCAGGGTGGGGGCGTATCTGATGCCCACTGAAGCTTTCTTT	CASSPRVGAYLMPTEAFF
TRBV7-2	.	TRBJ1-1	.	TGTGCCAGCAGCTTAGTGGGGAGGAACACTGAAGCTTTCTTT	CASSLVGRNTEAFF
TRBV27	TRBD1	TRBJ1-6	.	TGTGCCAGCAGTTTAGTCTTCGTCCGGGACAGGGTCGAGAATTCACCCCTCCACTTT	CASSLVFVRDRVENSPLHF
TRBV4-3	.	TRBJ1-1	.	TGCGCCAGCAGACGCTCCGCAGATGACACTGAAGCTTTCTTT	CASRRSADDTEAFF
TRBV28	.	TRBJ2-7	.	TGTGCCAGCCAGCCGACCCTCGGGGGGCGGTGGAGCTCCTACGAGCAGTACTTC	CASQPTLGGRWSSYEQYF
TRBV14	TRBD1	TRBJ2-2	.	TGTGCCAGCAGCCATCGCGACAGGGGGCAGACCGGGGAGCTGTTTTTT	CASSHRDRGQTGELFF
TRBV27	TRBD1	TRBJ1-6	.	TGTGCCAGCAGTTCCAGAACAGGGGGCTATAATTCACCCCTCCACTTT	CASSSRTGGYNSPLHF